The rows below give T cell receptor beta chains drawn from one sample of a study of T cell repertoires in cytomegalovirus infection. TCRdb re-called the reads through MiXCR, storing one row per CDR3 protein. The table has roughly 920,000 distinct CDR3 sequences, more than 25% seen once. Their antigens remain unidentified. The sequences come from cultured CD8+ T cells from PBMCs, collected from culture after CMV antigen stimulation. The receptor source for this set is a human donor in good health (CMV status not recorded). Some clones in this sample may be carry-over from other donors' samples. Both conserved end residues are part of each CDR3. A D gene is named only where the DNA matches it firmly. Some rows have no size entry. The others give once, few or many, or a class for an expanded clone.

CDR3nt: TGCAGTGCTAGAGATTTAAGGGGGCCCAGCTATGGCTACACCTTC
CDR3aa: CSARDLRGPSYGYTF
j_gene: TRBJ1-2
abundance: NA
d_gene: TRBD1
v_gene: TRBV20-1
len: 15

CDR3nt: TGTGCCAGCAGTCCCGGGGTGGGACAGGGGTCTGCGGGGGCCTCCTCCTACGAGCAGTACTTC
CDR3aa: CASSPGVGQGSAGASSYEQYF
j_gene: TRBJ2-7
abundance: few
d_gene: TRBD1
v_gene: TRBV6-6
len: 21

CDR3nt: TGTGCCAGCCTCTCTCTCGTAGGCCCTAACACTGAAGCTTTCTTT
CDR3aa: CASLSLVGPNTEAFF
j_gene: TRBJ1-1
abundance: NA
d_gene: NA
v_gene: TRBV6-6
len: 15

CDR3nt: TGTGCCAGCAGGGTAACTTACGGGGCTGAGGGCTACACCTTC
CDR3aa: CASRVTYGAEGYTF
j_gene: TRBJ1-2
abundance: NA
d_gene: NA
v_gene: TRBV2
len: 14

CDR3nt: TGTGCCAGCAGTAAGGGACAGGGATGGCATTTT
CDR3aa: CASSKGQGWHF
j_gene: TRBJ1-5
abundance: NA
d_gene: TRBD1
v_gene: TRBV27
len: 11

CDR3nt: TGTGCCAGCAGTTTTGGAGGGCCAGACACTGAAGCTTTCTTT
CDR3aa: CASSFGGPDTEAFF
j_gene: TRBJ1-1
abundance: many
d_gene: NA
v_gene: TRBV27
len: 14

CDR3nt: TGTGCCAGCAGCAAGTCCCTGAATGAGCAGTTCTTC
CDR3aa: CASSKSLNEQFF
j_gene: TRBJ2-1
abundance: NA
d_gene: NA
v_gene: TRBV7-9
len: 12

CDR3nt: TGTGCCAGCAGCTTAGAGGATTTACGAGGGGGTCCCTACGAGCAGTACTTC
CDR3aa: CASSLEDLRGGPYEQYF
j_gene: TRBJ2-7
abundance: NA
d_gene: NA
v_gene: TRBV11-2
len: 17

CDR3nt: TGTGCCAGCAGCCAAGAGGGGACAGGCTCCTACAATGAGCAGTTCTTC
CDR3aa: CASSQEGTGSYNEQFF
j_gene: TRBJ2-1
abundance: many
d_gene: TRBD1
v_gene: TRBV14
len: 16

CDR3nt: TGTGCCAGCGGAAGCTTGGCGGATGAGCAGTTCTTC
CDR3aa: CASGSLADEQFF
j_gene: TRBJ2-1
abundance: NA
d_gene: NA
v_gene: TRBV7-4
len: 12

CDR3nt: TGTGCTAGCAGCTTAGGTCCCGGGACAGGGGTAATTGCTGAGCAGTTCTTC
CDR3aa: CASSLGPGTGVIAEQFF
j_gene: TRBJ2-1
abundance: NA
d_gene: TRBD1
v_gene: TRBV7-7
len: 17

CDR3nt: TGTGCCAGCAGCTTGAACAGGAACAATGAGCAGTTCTTC
CDR3aa: CASSLNRNNEQFF
j_gene: TRBJ2-1
abundance: medium-sized
d_gene: NA
v_gene: TRBV7-2
len: 13

CDR3nt: TGTGCCAGCAGCTTTCCCTTTTCCGAGGGCAATAATTCACCCCTCCACTTT
CDR3aa: CASSFPFSEGNNSPLHF
j_gene: TRBJ1-6
abundance: NA
d_gene: NA
v_gene: TRBV7-9
len: 17

CDR3nt: TGTGCCAGCAGCTTAACCCCCGTCGGGGGCACAGATACGCAGTATTTT
CDR3aa: CASSLTPVGGTDTQYF
j_gene: TRBJ2-3
abundance: many
d_gene: NA
v_gene: TRBV7-8
len: 16

CDR3nt: TGTGCCAGCAGTGCGGGACACGTGAACACTGAAGCTTTCTTT
CDR3aa: CASSAGHVNTEAFF
j_gene: TRBJ1-1
abundance: NA
d_gene: NA
v_gene: TRBV9
len: 14

CDR3nt: TGTGCCAGCAGCTTAGCGGCAGGTAGCAATCAGCCCCAGCATTTT
CDR3aa: CASSLAAGSNQPQHF
j_gene: TRBJ1-5
abundance: NA
d_gene: NA
v_gene: TRBV7-6
len: 15

CDR3nt: TGTGCCAGCAGCTCCGGGAAGGCCGTCTACGAGCAGTACTTC
CDR3aa: CASSSGKAVYEQYF
j_gene: TRBJ2-7
abundance: few
d_gene: NA
v_gene: TRBV7-6
len: 14

CDR3nt: TGTGCCAGCAGCTTAGCGAGGGTTATAGGCTACACCTTC
CDR3aa: CASSLARVIGYTF
j_gene: TRBJ1-2
abundance: NA
d_gene: NA
v_gene: TRBV7-9
len: 13

CDR3nt: TGTGCCAGCAGCGCCCCCGGGACAGGGGATTACGAGCAGTACTTC
CDR3aa: CASSAPGTGDYEQYF
j_gene: TRBJ2-7
abundance: NA
d_gene: TRBD1
v_gene: TRBV5-4
len: 15

CDR3nt: TGTGCCAGCAGTATGACCGGGACAGAGGGTGGCTACACCTTC
CDR3aa: CASSMTGTEGGYTF
j_gene: TRBJ1-2
abundance: NA
d_gene: TRBD1
v_gene: TRBV12-3/TRBV12-4
len: 14

CDR3nt: TGTGCCAGCCAGACTGGGTACGGCTACACCTTC
CDR3aa: CASQTGYGYTF
j_gene: TRBJ1-2
abundance: NA
d_gene: NA
v_gene: TRBV19
len: 11

CDR3nt: TGTGCCAGCAGTTTAACGTCCAGGGGAATGGCCGGGGAGCTGTTTTTT
CDR3aa: CASSLTSRGMAGELFF
j_gene: TRBJ2-2
abundance: NA
d_gene: NA
v_gene: TRBV27
len: 16

CDR3nt: TGTGCCAGCAGTTACTCGGGACGGTACAATGAGCAGTTCTTC
CDR3aa: CASSYSGRYNEQFF
j_gene: TRBJ2-1
abundance: many
d_gene: NA
v_gene: TRBV6-5
len: 14